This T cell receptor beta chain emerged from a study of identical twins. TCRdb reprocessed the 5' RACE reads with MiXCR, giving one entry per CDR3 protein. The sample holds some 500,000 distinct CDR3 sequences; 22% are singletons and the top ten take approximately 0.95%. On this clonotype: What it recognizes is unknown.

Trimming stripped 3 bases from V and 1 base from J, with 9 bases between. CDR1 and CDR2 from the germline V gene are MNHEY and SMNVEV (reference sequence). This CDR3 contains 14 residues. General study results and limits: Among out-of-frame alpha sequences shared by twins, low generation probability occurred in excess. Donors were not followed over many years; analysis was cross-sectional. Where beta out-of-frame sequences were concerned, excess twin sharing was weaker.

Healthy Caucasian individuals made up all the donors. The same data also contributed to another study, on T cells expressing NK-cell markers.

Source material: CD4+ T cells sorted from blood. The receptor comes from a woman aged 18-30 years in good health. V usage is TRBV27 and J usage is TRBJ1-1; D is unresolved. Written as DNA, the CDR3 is TGTGCCAGCAGTTTGCTTAACGGGAACACTGAAGCTTTCTTT. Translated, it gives CASSLLNGNTEAFF.